This T cell receptor (beta chain) was obtained from a study of blood T cell repertoires in COVID-19. Study at large: From the United States, Italy and Spain came samples of acute and convalescent COVID-19. PBMCs, B-cell-depleted T cells, or T cells were the source of the cDNA or gDNA that made up the material.

The CDR3 contains 13 residues. Between the trimmed V and J ends, which lost 5 bases and 7 bases, there was a span of 12 bases. Original data processing: Amplification from reference gene primers served as the basis for estimated nucleated cell counts. The method was immunoSEQ multiplex PCR; TCRdb's version includes in-frame clones alone and lacks a portion of them. That table is the source of V, J and clone size, and D and trimming were worked out from the DNA. This sample has some 100,000 clones, with 70% to 90% found just once. The sequencing input was peripheral blood. This clonotype was obtained from a woman aged 65 to 85 with acute or convalescent COVID-19. The chain employs TRBV12-3 or TRBV12-4 and TRBJ2-1, with no clear D. The CDR3 loop is CASSAFLRNEQFF. The DNA for the CDR3 is TGTGCCAGCAGTGCTTTCCTAAGAAATGAGCAGTTCTTC.